A single sample is the source of the 8 T cell receptor beta chains below, sequenced in a study of blood T cell repertoires in COVID-19. Profiling relied on immunoSEQ multiplex PCR, and the TCRdb table lists in-frame clones only, not all of them. The sample has approximately 230,000 clones, around four fifths seen once. The material sequenced was PBMCs or T cells enriched from blood (not recorded which). These TCRs come from a man aged 35-49 years who had recovered from COVID-19.

This clone was recorded once. The rearrangement links TRBV19 to TRBJ1-4; TRBD1 matches at 7 bases. This CDR3 spans 17 amino acids. J lost 5 bases, V lost 7 bases, and 16 bases had no gene match. Germline-derived CDR1 and CDR2 are LNHDA and SQIVND (reference sequence). The DNA of the CDR3 is TGTGCCAGTACCCCGGGGTTGGGACAGCCTTCGAATGAAAAACTGTTTTTT. It specifies CASTPGLGQPSNEKLFF. Together with reference TRBV19 and TRBJ1-4, the CDR3 gives the full variable domain: DGGITQSPKYLFRKEGQNVTLSCEQNLNHDAMYWYRQDPGQGLRLIYYSQIVNDFQKGDIAEGYSVSREKKESFPLTVTSAQKNPTAFYLCASTPGLGQPSNEKLFFGSGTQLSVL.

J is TRBJ2-2 and V is TRBV9; D is unclear. The CDR3 length is 14 residues. Trimming took 0 bases from V and 7 from J, leaving 10 bases between them. CDR1 is SGDLS, CDR2 YYNGEE, per germline. The CDR3 sequence: CASSVAYSGGELFF. CDR3 coding DNA: TGTGCCAGCAGCGTAGCTTACTCGGGCGGGGAGCTGTTTTTT.

The chain uses TRBV6-2 or TRBV6-3 and TRBJ2-7, with D tentatively TRBD2 (6 bases). The length of the CDR3 is 12 residues. The V gene lost 6 bases and the J gene lost 6 bases, with 12 bases spanning the gap. In germline, CDR1 is MNHEY, CDR2 SVGEGT. CDR3 in amino acids: CASSTRGTEQYF. The CDR3 DNA is TGTGCCAGCAGCACGCGGGGTACCGAGCAGTACTTC.

The gene calls are TRBV4-3 and TRBJ2-5; TRBD2 aligns across 13 bases. Trimming removed 1 base from V and 4 bases from J; junction bases left unmatched: 3. This CDR3 comprises 16 residues. CDR1 and CDR2 (germline): LGHNA, YSLEER. CDR3 coding DNA: TGCGCCAGCAGCCAAGGACTAGCGGGGGGTACAGAGACCCAGTACTTC. Translated: CASSQGLAGGTETQYF.

Details on this clone: Other DNA sequences in this sample translate to the same CDR3. This chain joins TRBV28 and TRBJ1-5; D may be TRBD1 (5 bases). V was pared by 2 bases and J by 1 base, with 6 bases between. Germline V lookup: CDR1 MDHEN, CDR2 SYDVKM. The CDR3 contains 14 residues. The CDR3 loop reads CASSLGGSNQPQHF. CDR3 DNA: TGTGCCAGCAGTTTAGGGGGGAGCAATCAGCCCCAGCATTTT.

This clone was found once. V gene TRBV5-1 combines with J gene TRBJ2-1; 9 bases map to TRBD1. J lost 3 bases, V lost 3 bases, and 4 bases had no gene match. The CDR3 has 15 residues. Germline V CDR1 and CDR2: SGHRS, YFSETQ. CDR3 DNA sequence: TGCGCCAGCAGCTCCGGGACAGGGAGCTACAATGAGCAGTTCTTC. Its protein product is CASSSGTGSYNEQFF.

J is TRBJ2-1 and V is TRBV5-1; TRBD1 aligns across 7 bases. The CDR3 spans 17 residues. Unmatched junction bases numbered 11, after V lost 0 bases and J lost 5 bases. Germline V lookup: CDR1 SGHRS, CDR2 YFSETQ. The CDR3 protein is CASSLARGTASNNEQFF. The CDR3 nucleotides read TGCGCCAGCAGCTTGGCCAGGGGGACGGCGTCCAACAATGAGCAGTTCTTC.

The genes are TRBV5-4 and TRBJ2-2, with 11 bases lining up with TRBD2. V gave up 0 bases and J gave up 2 bases; unmatched junction bases: 3. The length of the CDR3 is 17 residues. From germline, CDR1 is SGHNT and CDR2 YYREEE (reference sequence). The CDR3 spells CASSLVTSGRNTGELFF. The CDR3 nucleotides are TGTGCCAGCAGCTTGGTCACTAGCGGGAGAAACACCGGGGAGCTGTTTTTT.